This TCR beta chain was found in a study of control samples from healthy donors and cancer patients. Only in-frame clones appear in the TCRdb table, and some are missing; sequencing was by immunoSEQ multiplex PCR. The sample holds 130,000 or so clones; approximately 94% are singletons and the top ten take under 15%. Trimming left V 2 bases short and J 8 bases short, with 13 bases between. Germline V gives CDR1 SGDLS, CDR2 YYNGEE. This CDR3 is built from 14 residues. The chain is built from TRBV9 and TRBJ1-4; D not resolved. Sequenced material: blood. This receptor was identified in a middle-aged man in good health. Written as DNA, the CDR3 is TGTGCCAGCAGCGTCCAATTCAACGGGGAAAAACTGTTTTTT. As protein: CASSVQFNGEKLFF.